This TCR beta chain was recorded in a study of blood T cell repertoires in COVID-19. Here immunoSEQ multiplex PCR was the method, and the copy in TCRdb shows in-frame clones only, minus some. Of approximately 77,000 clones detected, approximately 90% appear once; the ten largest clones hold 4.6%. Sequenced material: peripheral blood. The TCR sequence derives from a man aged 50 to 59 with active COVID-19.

CDR3 DNA: TGTGCCAGCGGACCCGCCAGAACAGGGGTGGCTGAAGCTTTCTTT. This translates into CASGPARTGVAEAFF. This chain links TRBV5-8 with TRBJ1-1; 7 nucleotides align to TRBD1. Per germline, CDR1 SGHTS and CDR2 YDEGEE. The V gene end was trimmed by 7 bases and the J gene end by 6 bases; junction bases not matched to a gene: 15. The CDR3 is 15 residues long.